These 20 T cell receptor beta chains were all obtained from the same sample, sequenced in a study of blood T cell repertoires in COVID-19. Sequencing used immunoSEQ multiplex PCR; TCRdb keeps in-frame clones, though not all of them. The table shows over 90,000 clones, with approximately 81% occurring only once. Material for sequencing was peripheral blood. The receptors originated from a man aged 55 to 69 with acute or convalescent COVID-19.

The CDR3 nucleotides read TGCGCCAGCAGTTGGGCAGGGACATTAGATGAGCAGTTCTTC. Residues: CASSWAGTLDEQFF. The chain links TRBV5-1 to TRBJ2-1; D is perhaps TRBD1 (6 bases). The CDR3 length is 14 residues. Trimming stripped 5 bases from V and 8 bases from J, with 17 bases between. Germline V gene lookup returns CDR1 SGHRS and CDR2 YFSETQ.

V is TRBV7-2 and J is TRBJ1-2; 7 nucleotides line up with TRBD1. The CDR3 has 17 amino acids. J gave up 0 bases and V 5 bases, and 12 bases lay outside the gene matches. Germline values: CDR1 SGHTA, CDR2 FQGNSA. The CDR3 protein is CASSPNYRDSANYGYTF. The CDR3 DNA sequence: TGTGCCAGCAGCCCGAATTACAGGGACAGTGCTAACTATGGCTACACCTTC.

The chain carries TRBV6-1 and TRBJ2-7, with 10 bases matching TRBD2. The CDR3 loop spans 15 amino acids. In germline, CDR1 is MNHNS, CDR2 SASEGT. V lost 3 bases, J lost 7 bases, and 9 bases stayed unmatched. The CDR3 region is CASSESLAGVREQYF. The CDR3 DNA sequence: TGTGCCAGCAGTGAGTCCCTAGCGGGAGTGCGGGAGCAGTACTTC.

V is TRBV6-1 and J is TRBJ1-1; D is unresolved. V was trimmed by 1 base and J by 0 bases, leaving 9 bases between them. Germline V gives CDR1 MNHNS, CDR2 SASEGT. The CDR3 runs 15 residues. CDR3: CASSEDGRLNTEAFF. CDR3 nucleotide sequence: TGTGCCAGCAGTGAAGATGGCAGGTTGAACACTGAAGCTTTCTTT.

DNA of the CDR3: TGTGCCAGTAGTATCAATAGCGGGAGGGGCGAGCAGTACTTC. Translated, it gives CASSINSGRGEQYF. The chain has TRBV19 and TRBJ2-7; 11 positions agree with TRBD2. CDR3 size: 14 residues. The V gene's germline CDR1 is LNHDA and CDR2 SQIVND (reference sequence). With 3 bases clipped from V and 6 bases from J, the junction kept 4 bases outside the gene matches.

The rearrangement uses TRBV10-3 and TRBJ1-1; possible D gene TRBD1, 6 bases. The CDR3 totals 12 residues. Trimming removed 7 bases at V and 5 bases at J, with 11 bases between. Germline V lookup: CDR1 ENHRY, CDR2 SYGVKD. The CDR3 reads CAIKQGVTEAFF. Here the CDR3 DNA reads TGTGCCATCAAACAGGGTGTGACTGAAGCTTTCTTT.

The V call is TRBV7-2, the J call TRBJ1-5, with D perhaps matching TRBD1 (5 bases). Deletions cut 1 base from V and 6 bases from J, with 16 bases between. The CDR3 is 16 amino acids. Germline assignment: CDR1 SGHTA and CDR2 FQGNSA. CDR3: CASSLVLPGMVQPQHF. The CDR3 DNA reads as TGTGCCAGCAGCTTAGTATTACCAGGGATGGTTCAGCCCCAGCATTTT.

A few counts support this clone. V usage is TRBV11-2 and J usage is TRBJ2-2; TRBD2 matches 7 bases. The length of the CDR3 is 15 residues. Germline V gene data show CDR1 as SGHAT and CDR2 as FQNNGV. Trimming removed 1 base from V and 6 bases from J; junction bases left unmatched: 5. The chain's CDR3 is CASSLVAGAAGELFF. CDR3 nucleotides: TGTGCCAGCAGCTTAGTTGCGGGAGCCGCCGGGGAGCTGTTTTTT.

The chain is built from TRBV6-5 and TRBJ2-7, with a possible D match to TRBD1 (6 bases). The ends were cut back, 2 bases at V and 0 bases at J, with 14 bases in the middle. CDR1 and CDR2 (germline): MNHEY, SVGAGI. The length of the CDR3 is 16 residues. Here the CDR3 DNA reads TGTGCCAGCAGTTACCCAGGGGACAAGAGCTCCTACGAGCAGTACTTC. Translating it yields CASSYPGDKSSYEQYF.

In this sample, this clone turned up a few times. The rearrangement uses TRBV27 and TRBJ1-1; 9 bases map to TRBD1. Trimming at V came to 7 bases and at J to 1 base, leaving 4 bases not matched to a gene. Germline V gene sequence: CDR1 MNHEY, CDR2 SMNVEV (reference sequence). This CDR3 has 14 amino acids. This CDR3 is CASILTGGNTEAFF. The CDR3 bases are TGTGCCAGCATCTTGACAGGGGGGAACACTGAAGCTTTCTTT.

The J gene is TRBJ1-4, the V gene TRBV28, with D possibly matching TRBD1 (5 bases). The V and J ends lost 5 bases and 6 bases respectively, with 10 bases between them. Germline values: CDR1 MDHEN, CDR2 SYDVKM. The CDR3 has 13 residues. The CDR3 bases are TGTGCCAGCAGTCAGGGATTTTATGAAAAACTGTTTTTT. Its translation is CASSQGFYEKLFF.

The chain links TRBV4-1 to TRBJ2-3, with D tentatively TRBD2 (5 bases). V dropped 2 bases and J dropped 3 bases, with 9 bases sitting between them. The CDR3 extends over 14 amino acids. Germline values: CDR1 MGHRA, CDR2 YSYEKL. The CDR3 DNA reads as TGCGCCAGCAGCCAATGGACGGGGACAGATACGCAGTATTTT. Protein: CASSQWTGTDTQYF.

The chain links TRBV7-2 to TRBJ1-6, with TRBD1 identical over 8 bases. V dropped 4 bases and J dropped 9; count of bases not matched to a gene: 8. This CDR3 contains 15 residues. Germline V gene lookup returns CDR1 SGHTA and CDR2 FQGNSA. The CDR3 nucleotides read TGTGCCAGCAGCTCTCTAAGGACAGGGCTTTCACCCCTCCACTTT. Its protein product is CASSSLRTGLSPLHF.

This clone came up a few times. V usage is TRBV7-3 and J usage is TRBJ2-2, with D maybe TRBD2 (6 bases). Germline lookup yields CDR1 SGHTA and CDR2 FQGTGA. The CDR3 has 16 residues. Between the trimmed V and J ends, which lost 0 bases and 4 bases, there was a span of 12 bases. The CDR3 DNA reads as TGTGCCAGCAGCTTAACCCTGGGGCGGGGCACCGGGGAGCTGTTTTTT. Protein sequence: CASSLTLGRGTGELFF.

This chain links TRBV5-4 with TRBJ1-2, with a tentative D call TRBD1 (5 bases). Germline V gives CDR1 SGHNT, CDR2 YYREEE (reference sequence). The CDR3 runs to 13 residues. Between the trimmed V and J ends, which lost 0 bases and 8 bases, there was a span of 11 bases. This CDR3 reads CASSLDRRDGYTF. Written as DNA, the CDR3 is TGTGCCAGCAGCTTGGATAGGAGGGACGGCTACACCTTC.

This chain uses TRBV30 with TRBJ2-4; a possible D gene is TRBD2 (5 bases). The V end lost 2 bases, the J end lost 1 base, and 6 bases lay between the germline ends. The CDR3 is made up of 13 amino acids. Germline lookup yields CDR1 GTSNPN and CDR2 SVGIG (reference sequence). The CDR3 is CAWSPGAKNIQYF. CDR3 coding DNA: TGTGCCTGGAGTCCGGGGGCCAAAAACATTCAGTACTTC.

The V gene is TRBV28, the J gene TRBJ1-4, with no clear D. Trimming pared 5 bases from V and 8 bases from J, leaving 12 bases between. This CDR3 contains 13 residues. Germline-derived CDR1 and CDR2 are MDHEN and SYDVKM. As DNA, the CDR3 is TGTGCCAGCAGTCCCCCCACCGGGGAAAAACTGTTTTTT. Translated: CASSPPTGEKLFF.

The chain carries TRBV6-5 and TRBJ2-7; D might be TRBD1 (5 bases). CDR1 is MNHEY, CDR2 SVGAGI, per germline. CDR3 length: 11 amino acids. Trimming took off 8 bases at V and 5 bases at J, with 10 bases between the two ends. CDR3 nucleotides: TGTGCCAGCGGTCAGGGTAACGAGCAGTACTTC. It specifies CASGQGNEQYF.

This CDR3 is CASSYSSYSYEQYF. The CDR3 coding sequence is TGTGCCAGCAGTTACTCTTCTTATTCCTACGAGCAGTACTTC. The rearrangement joins TRBV6-6 to TRBJ2-7; D not certain. Trimming stripped 0 bases from V and 1 base from J, with 7 bases between. The V gene's germline CDR1 is MNHNY and CDR2 SVGAGI (reference sequence). This CDR3 is 14 amino acids long.

This rearrangement joins TRBV7-8 to TRBJ1-2; 7 bases match TRBD1. This CDR3 has 15 residues. With V trimmed by 0 bases and J by 3 bases, 4 bases remained unmatched. Germline V gene sequence: CDR1 SGHVS, CDR2 FQNEAQ. The CDR3 loop is CASSLALTGYYGYTF. CDR3 DNA: TGTGCCAGCAGCTTAGCACTGACAGGGTACTATGGCTACACCTTC.